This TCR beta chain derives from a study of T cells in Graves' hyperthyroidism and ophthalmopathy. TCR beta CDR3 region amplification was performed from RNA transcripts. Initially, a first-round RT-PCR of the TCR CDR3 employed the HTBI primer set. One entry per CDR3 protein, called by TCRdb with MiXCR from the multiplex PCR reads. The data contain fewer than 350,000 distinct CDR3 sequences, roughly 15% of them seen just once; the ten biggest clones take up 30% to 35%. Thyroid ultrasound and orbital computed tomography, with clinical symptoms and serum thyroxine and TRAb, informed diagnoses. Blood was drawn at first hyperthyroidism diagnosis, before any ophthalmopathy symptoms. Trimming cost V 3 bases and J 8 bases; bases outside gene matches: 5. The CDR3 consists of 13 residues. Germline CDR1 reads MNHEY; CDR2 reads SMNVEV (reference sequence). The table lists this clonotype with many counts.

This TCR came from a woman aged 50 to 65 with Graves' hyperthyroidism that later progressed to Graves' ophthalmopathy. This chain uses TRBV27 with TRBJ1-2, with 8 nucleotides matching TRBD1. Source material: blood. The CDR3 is CASSFQGAGGYTF. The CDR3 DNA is TGTGCCAGCAGTTTCCAGGGGGCTGGCGGCTACACCTTC.